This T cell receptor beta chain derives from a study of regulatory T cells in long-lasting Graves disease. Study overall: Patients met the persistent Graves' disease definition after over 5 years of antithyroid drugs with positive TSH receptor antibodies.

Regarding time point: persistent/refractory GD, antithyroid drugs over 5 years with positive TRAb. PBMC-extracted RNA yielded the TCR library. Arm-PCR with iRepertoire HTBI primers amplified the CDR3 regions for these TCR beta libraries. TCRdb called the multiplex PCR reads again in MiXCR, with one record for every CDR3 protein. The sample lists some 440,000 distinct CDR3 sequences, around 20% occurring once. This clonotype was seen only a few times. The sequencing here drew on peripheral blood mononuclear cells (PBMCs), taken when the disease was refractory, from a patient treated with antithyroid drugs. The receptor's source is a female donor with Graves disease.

CDR3 DNA sequence: TGTGCCACCAGCAAGGGGGAGAACACCGGGGAGCTGTTTTTT. It encodes CATSKGENTGELFF. This chain connects TRBV15 to TRBJ2-2, with a tentative D call TRBD1 (6 bases). V was trimmed by 4 bases and J by 1 base, leaving 7 bases between them. This CDR3 comprises 14 residues. Per germline, CDR1 LNHNV and CDR2 YYDKDF (reference sequence).